This T cell receptor beta chain was captured in a study of cytomegalovirus exposure and HLA in healthy donors. Findings and caveats of the study: Later analysis suggested most CMV-associated TCR beta chains were HLA-restricted. Later analysis demonstrated an association between a missense DCLRE1C variant and TCR beta V- and J-gene trimming.

The CDR3 has 14 residues. V lost 1 base to trimming and J lost 5 bases; unmatched junction nucleotides: 5. Looked up from germline, CDR1 is SQVTM and CDR2 is ANQGSEA. Researchers ran the PCR with 60 Vbeta and 13 Jbeta primers. Assay: immunoSEQ multiplex PCR; the TCRdb copy retains only in-frame clones and omits some. The sample yields some 96,000 clones, approximately 77% seen once. Only one count was recorded for this clone. The antigen is undetermined. Sequencing was carried out using PBMCs. V usage is TRBV29-1 and J usage is TRBJ1-1; 9 bases map to TRBD1. The receptor was isolated from a female donor in good health and CMV-seronegative. As DNA, the CDR3 is TGCAGCGTTGAAGTCGGACAGGGGACGACTGAAGCTTTCTTT. Translated, it gives CSVEVGQGTTEAFF.